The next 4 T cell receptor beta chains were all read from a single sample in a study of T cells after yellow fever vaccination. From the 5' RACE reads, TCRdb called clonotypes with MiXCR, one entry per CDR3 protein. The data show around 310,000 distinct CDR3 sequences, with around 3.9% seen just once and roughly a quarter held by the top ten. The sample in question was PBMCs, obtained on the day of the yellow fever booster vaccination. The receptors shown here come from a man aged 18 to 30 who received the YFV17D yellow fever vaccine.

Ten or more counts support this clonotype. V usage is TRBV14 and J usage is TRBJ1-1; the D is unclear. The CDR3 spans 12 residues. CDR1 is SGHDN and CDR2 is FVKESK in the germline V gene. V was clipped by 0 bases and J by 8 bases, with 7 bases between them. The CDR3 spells CASSQDLREAFF. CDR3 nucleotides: TGTGCCAGCAGCCAAGATCTTCGGGAAGCTTTCTTT. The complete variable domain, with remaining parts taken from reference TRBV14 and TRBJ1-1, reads EAGVTQFPSHSVIEKGQTVTLRCDPISGHDNLYWYRRVMGKEIKFLLHFVKESKQDESGMPNNRFLAERTGGTYSTLKVQPAELEDSGVYFCASSQDLREAFFGQGTRLTVV.

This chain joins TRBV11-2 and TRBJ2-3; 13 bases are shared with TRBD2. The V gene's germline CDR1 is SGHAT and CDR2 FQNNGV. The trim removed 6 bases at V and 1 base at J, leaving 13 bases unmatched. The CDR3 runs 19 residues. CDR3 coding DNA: TGTGCCAGCAGACGAACCGGGACTAGCGGGGAGCATCGCACAGATACGCAGTATTTT. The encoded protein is CASRRTGTSGEHRTDTQYF. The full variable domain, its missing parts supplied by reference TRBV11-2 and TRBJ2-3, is EAGVAQSPRYKIIEKRQSVAFWCNPISGHATLYWYQQILGQGPKLLIQFQNNGVVDDSQLPKDRFSAERLKGVDSTLKIQPAKLEDSAVYLCASRRTGTSGEHRTDTQYFGPGTRLTVL.

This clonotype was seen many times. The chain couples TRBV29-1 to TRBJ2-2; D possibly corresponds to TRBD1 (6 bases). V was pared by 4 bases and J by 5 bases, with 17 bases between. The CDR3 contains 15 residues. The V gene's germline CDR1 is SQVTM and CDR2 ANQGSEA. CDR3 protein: CSVGSGTLYTGELFF. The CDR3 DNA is TGCAGCGTTGGTTCCGGGACACTTTATACCGGGGAGCTGTTTTTT.

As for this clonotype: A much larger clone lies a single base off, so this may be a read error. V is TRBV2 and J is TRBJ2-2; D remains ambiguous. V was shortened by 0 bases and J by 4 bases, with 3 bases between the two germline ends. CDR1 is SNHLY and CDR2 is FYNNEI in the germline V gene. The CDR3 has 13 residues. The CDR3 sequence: CASSEAFTGELFF. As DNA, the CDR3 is TGTGCCAGCAGTGAAGCGTTCACCGGGGAGCTGTTTTTT.